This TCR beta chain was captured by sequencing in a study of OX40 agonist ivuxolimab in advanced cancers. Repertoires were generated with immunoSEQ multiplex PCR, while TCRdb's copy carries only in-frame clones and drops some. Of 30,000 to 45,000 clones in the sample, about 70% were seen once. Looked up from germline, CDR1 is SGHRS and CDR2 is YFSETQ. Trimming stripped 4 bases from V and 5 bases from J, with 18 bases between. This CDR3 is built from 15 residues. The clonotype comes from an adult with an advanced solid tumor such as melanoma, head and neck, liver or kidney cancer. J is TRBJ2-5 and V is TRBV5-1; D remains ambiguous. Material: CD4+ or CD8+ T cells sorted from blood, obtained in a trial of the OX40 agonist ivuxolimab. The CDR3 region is CASSRAPDGPETQYF. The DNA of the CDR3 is TGCGCCAGCAGCCGGGCGCCCGACGGACCGGAGACCCAGTACTTC.